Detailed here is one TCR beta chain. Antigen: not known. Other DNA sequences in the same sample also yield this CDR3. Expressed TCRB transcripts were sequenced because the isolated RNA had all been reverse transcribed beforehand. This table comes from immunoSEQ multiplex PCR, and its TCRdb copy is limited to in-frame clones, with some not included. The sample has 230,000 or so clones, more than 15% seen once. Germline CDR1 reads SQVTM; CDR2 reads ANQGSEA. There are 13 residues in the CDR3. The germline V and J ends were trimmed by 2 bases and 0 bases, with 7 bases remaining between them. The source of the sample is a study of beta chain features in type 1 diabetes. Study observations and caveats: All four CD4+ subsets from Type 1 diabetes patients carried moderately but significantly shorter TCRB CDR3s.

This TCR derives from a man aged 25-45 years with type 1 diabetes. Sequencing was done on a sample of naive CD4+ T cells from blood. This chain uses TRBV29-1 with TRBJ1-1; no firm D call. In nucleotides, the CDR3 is TGCAGCGTTGAACGGCAGCTGAACACTGAAGCTTTCTTT. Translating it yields CSVERQLNTEAFF.